This TCR beta chain was observed in a study of vaccination and CD4 T cells after COVID-19. Across the whole study: Taking of post-vaccine samples occurred a median approximately 76 days after dose two (range 14 to 241). The stimulating agents, overlapping spike peptides, came from SARS-CoV-2, HCoV-NL63, HCoV-OC43 and HCoV-229E.

Cultured CD4+ T-cell DNA underwent Oncomine TCR Beta short-read sequencing. The genomic DNA was obtained from cultured CD4+ T cells by extraction with the QIAamp micro DNA kit. TCRdb redid the calling of the PCR reads with MiXCR, one entry per CDR3 protein. In the table there are roughly 16,000 distinct CDR3 sequences, around 48% of which are singletons. The treatment is: approximately 9-day PBMC culture with coronavirus spike peptide pools or control peptides (ViraFEST assay). Cultures used 1.5 million to 2.5 million PBMCs per well, 10 IU/ml IL-2 and about 10 ug/ml peptides. The CDR3 length is 14 residues. V was trimmed by 4 bases and J by 9 bases, leaving 15 bases between them. CDR1 is KGHDR, CDR2 SFDVKD, per germline. As concerns this clonotype: Its antigen is as yet unknown.

The sample consisted of CD4+ T cells from blood, cultured in vitro. This receptor was obtained from a human donor who had recovered from COVID-19. The chain links TRBV24-1 to TRBJ2-1; D uncertain. The DNA for the CDR3 is TGTGCCACCAGTGAGACGTTCAGTTTTGGTGAGCAGTTCTTC. It yields the protein CATSETFSFGEQFF.